A single sample gave rise to the 5 T cell receptor beta chains below, sequenced in a study of blood T cell repertoires in COVID-19. Measured with immunoSEQ multiplex PCR; TCRdb has only the in-frame clones, and not every one. The data show roughly 250,000 clones, with under 90% seen just once and around 2.9% held by the top ten. Sample: peripheral blood. Receptors originate from a woman aged 60-75 years with active or convalescent COVID-19.

This chain links TRBV5-4 with TRBJ1-3; D not resolved. Trimming took off 3 bases at V and 3 bases at J, with 16 bases between the two ends. This CDR3 comprises 16 residues. CDR1 SGHNT and CDR2 YYREEE come from the germline V gene (reference sequence). The CDR3 DNA follows: TGTGCCAGCAGCTCCGTAGACTACGGTGTTGGAAACACCATATATTTT. This codes for CASSSVDYGVGNTIYF.

The J gene is TRBJ1-4, the V gene TRBV7-9, with 7 bases matching TRBD1. The CDR3 extends over 15 amino acids. V shed 1 base and J 7 bases; nucleotides not matched to a gene: 6. Germline CDR1 and CDR2: SEHNR and FQNEAQ (reference sequence). The CDR3 region has the DNA TGTGCCAGCAGCTTAGACGAACAGGGGAGTGAAAAACTGTTTTTT. Residues: CASSLDEQGSEKLFF.

This clone was counted ten times or more. This CDR3 is CASSLRRDGGQPQHF. CDR3 sequence (DNA): TGTGCCAGCAGCTTACGTCGAGATGGCGGTCAGCCCCAGCATTTT. The rearrangement uses TRBV7-8 and TRBJ1-5; D is undetermined. The CDR3 consists of 15 residues. The germline CDR1 and CDR2 sequences are SGHVS and FQNEAQ. Trimming cost V 2 bases and J 6 bases, with 14 bases left between them.

V gene TRBV6-6 combines with J gene TRBJ1-4; D is uncertain. V shed 2 bases and J shed 8 bases, with 6 bases lying between them. This CDR3 has 12 amino acids. The germline CDR1 and CDR2 sequences are MNHNY and SVGAGI (reference sequence). The CDR3 DNA sequence: TGTGCCAGCAGTTACCCCCTAGAAAAACTGTTTTTT. It translates to CASSYPLEKLFF.

The count of this clone is one. The J gene is TRBJ1-3, the V gene TRBV29-1, with 8 nucleotides matching TRBD1. Per germline, CDR1 SQVTM and CDR2 ANQGSEA. Unmatched junction bases numbered 2, after V lost 5 bases and J lost 2 bases. This CDR3 is built from 13 residues. Here the CDR3 DNA reads TGCAGCGTTCAGGGGGCGGCTGGAAACACCATATATTTT. This sequence encodes CSVQGAAGNTIYF.